The rows below give T cell receptor beta chains drawn from one sample of a study of CD8 T cells in ankylosing spondylitis. In TCRdb, the 5' RACE reads were re-called with MiXCR into one record per CDR3 protein. The sample lists 150,000 to 200,000 distinct CDR3 sequences; about 9.9% were seen once. The sample taken for sequencing was blood, either unsorted or a sorted T cell fraction (not recorded which). These receptors originate from a male donor with ankylosing spondylitis or in good health (not recorded which). Each CDR3 is given with its conserved first and last residue. Fields, in order: D gene, J gene, clone size, V gene, CDR3 protein, CDR3 DNA. A D gene is named only where the DNA matches it firmly. Rows give clone size only sometimes, using once, few, many, or a class for an expanded clone.

D: -
J: TRBJ1-1
size: few
V: TRBV7-3
CDR3: CASTGTLMNTEAFF
DNA: TGTGCCAGCACAGGGACGCTCATGAACACTGAAGCTTTCTTT

D: -
J: TRBJ2-1
size: many
V: TRBV29-1
CDR3: CSVDRSGVDEQFF
DNA: TGCAGCGTTGACCGGTCGGGGGTCGATGAGCAGTTCTTC

D: TRBD1
J: TRBJ2-1
size: -
V: TRBV12-3/TRBV12-4
CDR3: CASTHPGQGFDEQFF
DNA: TGTGCCAGCACCCATCCCGGACAGGGGTTTGATGAGCAGTTCTTC

D: -
J: TRBJ2-1
size: -
V: TRBV5-4
CDR3: CASSPSRGGDDEQFF
DNA: TGTGCCAGCAGCCCCTCTAGGGGGGGGGATGATGAGCAGTTCTTC

D: TRBD1
J: TRBJ2-1
size: many
V: TRBV6-1
CDR3: CASSPDREYHNEQFF
DNA: TGTGCCAGCAGTCCGGACAGGGAATATCACAATGAGCAGTTCTTC

D: TRBD2
J: TRBJ2-1
size: many
V: TRBV27
CDR3: CASRNSGTRVNNEQFF
DNA: TGTGCCAGCAGAAATTCCGGGACTAGGGTCAACAATGAGCAGTTCTTC

D: -
J: TRBJ2-3
size: many
V: TRBV18
CDR3: CASSPIGGRVTDTQYF
DNA: TGTGCCAGCTCACCGATCGGCGGAAGGGTCACAGATACGCAGTATTTT

D: -
J: TRBJ1-3
size: many
V: TRBV12-3/TRBV12-4
CDR3: CASSLTGNTIYF
DNA: TGTGCCAGCAGTTTAACCGGAAACACCATATATTTT

D: -
J: TRBJ2-2
size: many
V: TRBV5-1
CDR3: CASSLRVSDTGELFF
DNA: TGCGCCAGCAGCTTGAGGGTATCGGACACCGGGGAGCTGTTTTTT

D: TRBD2
J: TRBJ2-3
size: many
V: TRBV7-7
CDR3: CASSLEISGGSSTDTQYF
DNA: TGTGCCAGCAGCTTAGAAATTAGCGGGGGCTCTAGCACAGATACGCAGTATTTT

D: -
J: TRBJ2-3
size: few
V: TRBV12-3/TRBV12-4
CDR3: CASSPTNTYKDSSTDTQYF
DNA: TGTGCCAGCAGCCCCACGAATACGTACAAGGATTCTAGCACAGATACGCAGTATTTT

D: -
J: TRBJ1-5
size: many
V: TRBV15
CDR3: CATSRDNRANQPQHF
DNA: TGTGCCACCAGCAGAGATAACAGGGCAAATCAGCCCCAGCATTTT

D: TRBD1
J: TRBJ1-4
size: many
V: TRBV5-1
CDR3: CASSLGGQGLEKLFF
DNA: TGCGCCAGCAGCTTGGGAGGACAGGGGTTGGAAAAACTGTTTTTT

D: TRBD1
J: TRBJ1-1
size: many
V: TRBV6-1
CDR3: CASSPRTGMNTEAFF
DNA: TGTGCCAGCAGTCCGCGGACAGGGATGAACACTGAAGCTTTCTTT

D: TRBD2
J: TRBJ2-2
size: many
V: TRBV3-1
CDR3: CASSQDRTSGANTGELFF
DNA: TGTGCCAGCAGCCAAGACAGGACTAGCGGGGCGAACACCGGGGAGCTGTTTTTT

D: -
J: TRBJ2-7
size: many
V: TRBV27
CDR3: CASSFTRGHSTYEQYF
DNA: TGTGCCAGCAGTTTCACCCGGGGACACTCGACCTACGAGCAGTACTTC

D: -
J: TRBJ2-5
size: few
V: TRBV7-8
CDR3: CASSLVPGQGETQYF
DNA: TGTGCCAGCAGCTTAGTGCCAGGGCAGGGGGAGACCCAGTACTTC

D: -
J: TRBJ2-5
size: many
V: TRBV5-1
CDR3: CASTHYRELETQYF
DNA: TGCGCCAGCACCCACTACAGGGAACTGGAGACCCAGTACTTC

D: TRBD2
J: TRBJ2-7
size: few
V: TRBV4-1
CDR3: CASSQTGTTLEQYF
DNA: TGCGCCAGCAGCCAAACCGGGACTACTCTTGAGCAGTACTTC

D: -
J: TRBJ1-4
size: many
V: TRBV12-3/TRBV12-4
CDR3: CASSLRRAEKLFF
DNA: TGTGCCAGCAGTTTGAGAAGGGCGGAAAAACTGTTTTTT

D: -
J: TRBJ2-1
size: many
V: TRBV6-1
CDR3: CASSLTSWEANEQFF
DNA: TGTGCCAGCAGTCTGACTAGTTGGGAGGCCAATGAGCAGTTCTTC

D: TRBD2
J: TRBJ2-1
size: -
V: TRBV20-1
CDR3: CSARDVKRGRLNEQFF
DNA: TGCAGTGCTAGAGATGTCAAGCGGGGGAGGCTCAATGAGCAGTTCTTC

D: TRBD2
J: TRBJ2-7
size: many
V: TRBV20-1
CDR3: CSARVGSGGTYEQYF
DNA: TGCAGTGCTAGAGTTGGTAGCGGGGGGACCTACGAGCAGTACTTC

D: -
J: TRBJ1-2
size: many
V: TRBV29-1
CDR3: CSVEKTANYGYTF
DNA: TGCAGCGTTGAAAAAACAGCTAACTATGGCTACACCTTC

D: -
J: TRBJ2-2
size: -
V: TRBV29-1
CDR3: CSVEEGRAPGELFF
DNA: TGCAGCGTTGAAGAAGGCAGAGCTCCCGGGGAGCTGTTTTTT

D: -
J: TRBJ1-2
size: many
V: TRBV19
CDR3: CASSIRPNPTGRGGYTF
DNA: TGTGCCAGTAGTATAAGACCCAATCCAACAGGGCGTGGCGGCTACACCTTC

D: -
J: TRBJ2-7
size: many
V: TRBV7-8
CDR3: CASSEPGLESYEQYF
DNA: TGTGCCAGCAGCGAACCGGGACTGGAGTCCTACGAGCAGTACTTC

D: -
J: TRBJ2-3
size: many
V: TRBV24-1
CDR3: CATSDFTASRLPDTQYF
DNA: TGTGCCACCAGTGATTTCACGGCTAGCCGCCTCCCAGATACGCAGTATTTT

D: TRBD2
J: TRBJ2-7
size: many
V: TRBV5-1
CDR3: CASRLAGGAYEQYF
DNA: TGCGCCAGCAGGCTAGCGGGAGGGGCCTACGAGCAGTACTTC

D: -
J: TRBJ2-7
size: many
V: TRBV5-1
CDR3: CASSLDSPGDEQYF
DNA: TGCGCCAGCAGCTTGGACTCCCCGGGGGACGAGCAGTACTTC

D: -
J: TRBJ2-5
size: many
V: TRBV4-1
CDR3: CASSQSRGNAETQYF
DNA: TGCGCCAGCAGCCAAAGTAGGGGGAACGCGGAGACCCAGTACTTC

D: -
J: TRBJ1-1
size: many
V: TRBV29-1
CDR3: CSVLNTGAFF
DNA: TGCAGCGTTTTAAATACGGGAGCTTTCTTT

D: -
J: TRBJ1-1
size: many
V: TRBV3-1
CDR3: CASRPGANTEAFF
DNA: TGTGCCAGCAGGCCAGGGGCGAACACTGAAGCTTTCTTT

D: TRBD1
J: TRBJ2-5
size: few
V: TRBV20-1
CDR3: CSARTGQGQETQYF
DNA: TGCAGTGCTAGGACGGGACAGGGACAAGAGACCCAGTACTTC

D: TRBD1
J: TRBJ1-2
size: many
V: TRBV29-1
CDR3: CSVENLQGDPLWGYTF
DNA: TGCAGCGTTGAAAATTTACAGGGGGACCCATTATGGGGCTACACCTTC

D: TRBD1
J: TRBJ2-3
size: many
V: TRBV18
CDR3: CASSPLSGGPDTQYF
DNA: TGTGCCAGCTCACCACTCTCAGGGGGTCCAGATACGCAGTATTTT

D: -
J: TRBJ1-5
size: many
V: TRBV6-1
CDR3: CASSPISLGNQPQHF
DNA: TGTGCCAGCAGTCCAATTTCTTTGGGCAATCAGCCCCAGCATTTT

D: -
J: TRBJ1-3
size: many
V: TRBV5-1
CDR3: CASSLRTGNTIYF
DNA: TGCGCCAGCAGCTTGCGGACGGGAAACACCATATATTTT

D: -
J: TRBJ1-6
size: many
V: TRBV12-3/TRBV12-4
CDR3: CASRLLSVEPLHF
DNA: TGTGCCAGCAGGCTCCTTAGTGTCGAACCCCTCCACTTT

D: -
J: TRBJ2-2
size: few
V: TRBV6-6
CDR3: CASTRGLTGELFF
DNA: TGTGCCAGCACGAGGGGCCTTACCGGGGAGCTGTTTTTT

D: -
J: TRBJ1-2
size: many
V: TRBV9
CDR3: CASSVEVGGGNGYTF
DNA: TGTGCCAGCAGCGTAGAAGTGGGGGGAGGAAATGGCTACACCTTC

D: -
J: TRBJ1-2
size: -
V: TRBV18
CDR3: CASSPVPLGGYTF
DNA: TGTGCCAGCTCACCCGTACCCTTAGGCGGCTACACCTTC

D: -
J: TRBJ2-1
size: few
V: TRBV25-1
CDR3: CASSWADEQFF
DNA: TGTGCCAGCAGTTGGGCCGATGAGCAGTTCTTC

D: TRBD1
J: TRBJ1-5
size: -
V: TRBV12-3/TRBV12-4
CDR3: CASSSDGQGGQPQHF
DNA: TGTGCCAGCAGTTCTGATGGACAGGGCGGTCAGCCCCAGCATTTT

D: TRBD2
J: TRBJ2-1
size: many
V: TRBV10-3
CDR3: CAISEGGSEQFF
DNA: TGTGCCATCAGTGAAGGCGGGAGTGAGCAGTTCTTC

D: TRBD1
J: TRBJ2-1
size: many
V: TRBV20-1
CDR3: CSAPGTDSYNEQFF
DNA: TGCAGTGCTCCTGGGACAGATTCCTACAATGAGCAGTTCTTC